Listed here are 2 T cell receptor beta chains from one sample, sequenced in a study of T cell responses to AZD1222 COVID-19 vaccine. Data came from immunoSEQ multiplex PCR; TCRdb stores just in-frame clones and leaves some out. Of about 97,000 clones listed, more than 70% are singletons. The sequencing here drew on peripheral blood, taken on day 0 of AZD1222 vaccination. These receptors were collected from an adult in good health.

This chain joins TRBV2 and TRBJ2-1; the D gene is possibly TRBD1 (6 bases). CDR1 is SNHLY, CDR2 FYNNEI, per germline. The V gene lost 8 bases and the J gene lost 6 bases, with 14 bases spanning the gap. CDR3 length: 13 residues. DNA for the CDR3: TGTGCCAGCGGGGGACATCGAACCAATGAGCAGTTCTTC. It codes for CASGGHRTNEQFF.

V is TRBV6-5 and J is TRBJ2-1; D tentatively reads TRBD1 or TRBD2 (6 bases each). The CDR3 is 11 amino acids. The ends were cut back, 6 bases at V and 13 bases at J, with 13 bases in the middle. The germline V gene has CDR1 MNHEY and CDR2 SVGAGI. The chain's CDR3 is CASSRGGQQFF. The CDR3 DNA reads TGTGCCAGCAGCCGAGGGGGGCAACAGTTCTTC.